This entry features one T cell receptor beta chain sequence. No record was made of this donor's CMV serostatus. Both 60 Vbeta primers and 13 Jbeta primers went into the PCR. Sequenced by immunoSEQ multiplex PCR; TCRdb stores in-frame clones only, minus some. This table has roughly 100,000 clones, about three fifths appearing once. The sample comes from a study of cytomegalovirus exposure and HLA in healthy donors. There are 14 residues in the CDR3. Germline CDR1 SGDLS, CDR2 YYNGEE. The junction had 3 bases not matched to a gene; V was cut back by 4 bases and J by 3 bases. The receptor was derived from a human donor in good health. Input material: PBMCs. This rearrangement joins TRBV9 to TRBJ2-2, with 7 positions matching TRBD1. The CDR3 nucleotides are TGTGCCAGCAGCCGAACAGGGGACACCGGGGAGCTGTTTTTT. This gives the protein CASSRTGDTGELFF.